One TCR beta chain is described in this entry. The antigen is undetermined. The CDR3 runs to 13 residues. Trimming took 4 bases from V and 8 from J; bases not matched to a gene: 7. Germline CDR1 reads SGHTS; CDR2 reads YDEGEE. This sample is part of a study of glioma-infiltrating T cells after dendritic cell vaccination. Study-level information: Dendritic cell vaccine was injected intradermally three times, biweekly. Whole-study results and caveats: Complete blood and tumor specimen sets were limited to few patients.

The immunoSEQ assay amplified TCRB CDR3 from up to roughly 2 ug DNA. The PCR used 60 V beta and 13 J beta primers. This table comes from immunoSEQ multiplex PCR, and its TCRdb copy is limited to in-frame clones, with some not included. The table lists about 100,000 clones, around three quarters of them singletons. The starting material was blood, obtained before dendritic cell vaccination. This sequence joins TRBV5-8 and TRBJ2-7, with TRBD1 matching 9 bases. The TCR originated in a human donor with glioblastoma. The CDR3 DNA follows: TGTGCCAGCAGCACGCGGGACAGGGACAAGCAGTACTTC. This encodes CASSTRDRDKQYF.